The 12 T cell receptor beta chains below come from one sample, sequenced in a study of blood T cell repertoires in COVID-19. Using immunoSEQ multiplex PCR, the repertoire was profiled, and TCRdb retains in-frame clones only, with some absent. The sample includes 85,000 to 130,000 clones, about nine tenths of them seen just once. The sequenced sample consisted of peripheral blood. The receptors were gathered from a man aged 50-59 years with acute or convalescent COVID-19.

The genes are TRBV27 and TRBJ2-7, with a tentative D call TRBD1 (8 bases). The V end was cut by 8 bases, the J end by 5 bases, with 13 bases between. Germline CDR1 and CDR2: MNHEY and SMNVEV (reference sequence). The CDR3 consists of 12 residues. CDR3 sequence (DNA): TGTGCCAGCGGACAGGGAGGGGACGAGCAGTACTTC. Its translation is CASGQGGDEQYF.

The J gene is TRBJ1-5, the V gene TRBV19; TRBD1 matches 8 bases. Trimming at V came to 5 bases and at J to 2 bases, leaving 5 bases not matched to a gene. Per the germline V gene, CDR1 is LNHDA and CDR2 is SQIVND (reference sequence). The CDR3 is 15 amino acids. The CDR3 region is CASSPNRGGNQPQHF. The CDR3 nucleotides are TGTGCCAGTAGTCCTAACAGGGGGGGCAATCAGCCCCAGCATTTT.

The chain has TRBV10-3 and TRBJ2-2; 8 positions match TRBD2. CDR3 length equals 17 residues. Germline CDR1 reads ENHRY; CDR2 reads SYGVKD. V lost 3 bases, J lost 0 bases, and 6 bases stayed unmatched. CDR3 bases: TGTGCCATCAGTGAAACTCCGGGACTAGCGAACACCGGGGAGCTGTTTTTT. Encoded protein: CAISETPGLANTGELFF.

CDR3 protein: CASTLERGIGNTIYF. CDR3 coding DNA: TGTGCCAGCACCCTTGAGAGAGGAATTGGAAACACCATATATTTT. This chain uses TRBV7-8 with TRBJ1-3; D remains ambiguous. This CDR3 has 15 residues. Germline V gives CDR1 SGHVS, CDR2 FQNEAQ. Trimming removed 7 bases from V and 3 bases from J, with 16 bases in between.

This clone came up many times. This sequence joins TRBV7-9 and TRBJ2-7; TRBD2 agrees at 8 bases. This CDR3 contains 15 residues. Germline V gene data show CDR1 as SEHNR and CDR2 as FQNEAQ (reference sequence). The trim removed 1 base at V and 0 bases at J, leaving 2 bases unmatched. The CDR3, as DNA: TGTGCCAGCAGCTTAGGGCGGGAGGACTCCTACGAGCAGTACTTC. It translates to CASSLGREDSYEQYF.

The rearrangement links TRBV2 to TRBJ1-5; the D is unclear. Germline CDR1 is SNHLY and CDR2 is FYNNEI. The CDR3 sequence is 14 residues long. Between the trimmed V and J ends, which lost 8 bases and 0 bases, there was a span of 11 bases. The DNA for the CDR3 is TGTGCCAGCTCAGGAATAAGTAGCAATCAGCCCCAGCATTTT. It specifies CASSGISSNQPQHF.

V and J are TRBV5-1 and TRBJ1-5; possible D gene TRBD1, 5 bases. The germline CDR1 and CDR2 sequences are SGHRS and YFSETQ. The germline V and J ends were trimmed by 4 bases and 4 bases, with 18 bases remaining between them. The CDR3 extends over 16 amino acids. The CDR3: CASSPLAGPRNQPQHF. The CDR3 nucleotides read TGCGCCAGCAGCCCACTGGCGGGACCTAGGAATCAGCCCCAGCATTTT.

CDR3 loop: CASSHPRTDRGETQYF. The CDR3 coding sequence is TGTGCCAGCAGCCACCCACGTACGGACAGGGGAGAGACCCAGTACTTC. The chain has TRBV7-3 and TRBJ2-5; 9 positions agree with TRBD1. The V segment lost 5 bases and the J segment 4 bases; nucleotides outside the gene matches: 11. Germline CDR1 reads SGHTA; CDR2 reads FQGTGA. CDR3 length: 16 amino acids.

V usage is TRBV10-3 and J usage is TRBJ1-2, with D possibly matching TRBD1 (5 bases). Trimming stripped 0 bases from V and 8 bases from J, with 13 bases between. The CDR3 has 14 amino acids. Germline loops: CDR1 ENHRY, CDR2 SYGVKD. The CDR3 DNA follows: TGTGCCATCAGTGAGTCCGGGGGTGTGGGAGGCTACACCTTC. The encoded protein is CAISESGGVGGYTF.

The genes are TRBV21-1 and TRBJ1-5; the table's D call, TRBD1, was not checked against the DNA. TRBV21-1 is shown as a pseudogene. The CDR3 loop spans 11 amino acids. CDR3 residues: CASSPRTGKHF. The CDR3 nucleotides are TGTGCCAGCAGCCCCCGGACAGGGAAACATTTT.

The rearrangement joins TRBV5-1 to TRBJ2-5, with D perhaps matching TRBD1 (6 bases). Trimming took off 4 bases at V and 1 base at J, with 14 bases between the two ends. CDR1 and CDR2 from the germline V gene are SGHRS and YFSETQ. The CDR3 extends over 15 amino acids. CDR3 in DNA: TGCGCCAGCAGCCATAGGACAGAACCCCAAGAGACCCAGTACTTC. Encoded protein: CASSHRTEPQETQYF. Based on the CDR3 plus reference TRBV5-1 and TRBJ2-5, the full variable domain is KAGVTQTPRYLIKTRGQQVTLSCSPISGHRSVSWYQQTPGQGLQFLFEYFSETQRNKGNFPGRFSGRQFSNSRSEMNVSTLELGDSALYLCASSHRTEPQETQYFGPGTRLLVL.

This chain connects TRBV12-3 or TRBV12-4 to TRBJ2-3, with 8 bases fitting TRBD2. This CDR3 region has 13 residues. V was pared by 6 bases and J by 4 bases, with 3 bases of the junction left unmatched. The CDR3 sequence is CASRRGASDTQYF. The DNA for the CDR3 is TGTGCCAGCAGGCGGGGGGCCTCAGATACGCAGTATTTT.